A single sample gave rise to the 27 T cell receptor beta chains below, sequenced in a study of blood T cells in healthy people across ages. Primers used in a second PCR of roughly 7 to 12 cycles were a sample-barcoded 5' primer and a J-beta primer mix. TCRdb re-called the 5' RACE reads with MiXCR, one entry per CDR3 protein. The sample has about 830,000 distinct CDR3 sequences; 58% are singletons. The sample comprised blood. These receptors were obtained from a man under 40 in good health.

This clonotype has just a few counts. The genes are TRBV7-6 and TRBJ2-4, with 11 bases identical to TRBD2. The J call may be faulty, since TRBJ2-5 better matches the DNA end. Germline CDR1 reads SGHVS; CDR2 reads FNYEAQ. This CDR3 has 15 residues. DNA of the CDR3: TGTGCCAGCAGCTTCGGTAGCGGGAGGGGTGAGACCCAGTACTTC. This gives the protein CASSFGSGRGETQYF.

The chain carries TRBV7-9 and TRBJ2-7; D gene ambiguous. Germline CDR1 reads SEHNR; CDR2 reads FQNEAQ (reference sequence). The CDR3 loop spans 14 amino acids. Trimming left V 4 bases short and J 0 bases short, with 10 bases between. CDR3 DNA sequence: TGTGCCAGCAGCTCCGGTGGAGTCTCCTACGAGCAGTACTTC. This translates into CASSSGGVSYEQYF.

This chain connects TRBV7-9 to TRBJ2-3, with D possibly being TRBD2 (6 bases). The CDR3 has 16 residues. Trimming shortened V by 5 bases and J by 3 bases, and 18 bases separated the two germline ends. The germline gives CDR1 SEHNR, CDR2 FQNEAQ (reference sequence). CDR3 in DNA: TGTGCCAGCAGCCCTCTCGGGGGTCGGCTTACAGATACGCAGTATTTT. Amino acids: CASSPLGGRLTDTQYF.

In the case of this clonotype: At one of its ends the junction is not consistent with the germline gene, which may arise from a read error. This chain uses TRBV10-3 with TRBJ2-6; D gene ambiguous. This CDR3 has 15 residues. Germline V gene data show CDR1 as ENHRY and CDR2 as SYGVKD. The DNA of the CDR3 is TGTGCCATCAGGGAGTTTTCAACTGGGGCCAACGTCCTGACTTTC. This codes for CAIREFSTGANVLTF.

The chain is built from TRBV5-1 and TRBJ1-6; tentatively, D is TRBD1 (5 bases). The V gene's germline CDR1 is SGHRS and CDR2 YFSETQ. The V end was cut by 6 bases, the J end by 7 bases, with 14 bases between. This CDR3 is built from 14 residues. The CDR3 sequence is CASTWGERNSPLHF. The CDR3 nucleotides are TGCGCCAGCACCTGGGGGGAGAGGAATTCACCCCTCCACTTT.

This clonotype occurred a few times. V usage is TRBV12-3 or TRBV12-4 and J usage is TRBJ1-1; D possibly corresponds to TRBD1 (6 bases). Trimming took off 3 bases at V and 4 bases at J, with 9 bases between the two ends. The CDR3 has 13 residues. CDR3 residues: CASSFFRGTEAFF. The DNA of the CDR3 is TGTGCCAGCAGTTTTTTCAGGGGCACTGAAGCTTTCTTT.

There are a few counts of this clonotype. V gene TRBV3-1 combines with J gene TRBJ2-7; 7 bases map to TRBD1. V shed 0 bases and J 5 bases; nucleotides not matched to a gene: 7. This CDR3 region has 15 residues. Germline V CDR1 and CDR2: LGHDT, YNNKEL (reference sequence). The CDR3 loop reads CASSQDNVRGNEQYF. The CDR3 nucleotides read TGTGCCAGCAGCCAAGATAACGTCAGGGGGAACGAGCAGTACTTC.

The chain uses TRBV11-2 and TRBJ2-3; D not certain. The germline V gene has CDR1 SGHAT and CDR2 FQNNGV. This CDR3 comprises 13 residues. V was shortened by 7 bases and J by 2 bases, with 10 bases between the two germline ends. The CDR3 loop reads CASKHTNTDTQYF. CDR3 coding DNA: TGTGCCAGCAAACATACTAACACAGATACGCAGTATTTT.

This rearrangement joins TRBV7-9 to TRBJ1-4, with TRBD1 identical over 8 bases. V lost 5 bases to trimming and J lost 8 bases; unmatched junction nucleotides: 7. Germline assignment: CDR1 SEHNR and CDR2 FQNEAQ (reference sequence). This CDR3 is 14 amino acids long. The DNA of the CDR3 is TGTGCCAGCAGCCTCGGACAGGGTAAAGAAAAACTGTTTTTT. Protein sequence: CASSLGQGKEKLFF.

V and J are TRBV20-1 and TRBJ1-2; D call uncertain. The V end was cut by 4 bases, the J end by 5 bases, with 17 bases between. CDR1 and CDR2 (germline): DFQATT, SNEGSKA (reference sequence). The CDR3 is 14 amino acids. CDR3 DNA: TGCAGTGCTACCGTGGGGAGGGAACATTATGGCTACACCTTC. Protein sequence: CSATVGREHYGYTF.

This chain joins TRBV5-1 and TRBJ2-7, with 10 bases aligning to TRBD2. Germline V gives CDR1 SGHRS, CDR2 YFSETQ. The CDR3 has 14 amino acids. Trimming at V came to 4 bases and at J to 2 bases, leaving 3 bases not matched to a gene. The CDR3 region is CASSKSGGAYEQYF. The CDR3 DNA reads TGCGCCAGCAGCAAGAGCGGGGGGGCCTACGAGCAGTACTTC.

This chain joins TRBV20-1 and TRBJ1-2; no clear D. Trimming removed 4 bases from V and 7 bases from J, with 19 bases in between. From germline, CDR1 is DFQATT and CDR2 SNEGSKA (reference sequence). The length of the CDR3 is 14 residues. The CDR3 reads CSAKVGVTAFGYTF. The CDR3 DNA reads TGCAGTGCTAAGGTCGGGGTCACGGCCTTTGGCTACACCTTC.

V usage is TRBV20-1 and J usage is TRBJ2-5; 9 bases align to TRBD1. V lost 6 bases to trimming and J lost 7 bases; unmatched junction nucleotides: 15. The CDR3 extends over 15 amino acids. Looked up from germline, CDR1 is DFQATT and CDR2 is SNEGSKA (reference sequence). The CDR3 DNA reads TGCAGTGCCAAAAGAACAACAGGGGGCGGGGGGACCCAGTACTTC. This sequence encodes CSAKRTTGGGGTQYF.

The CDR3 DNA sequence: TGCAGTGCTCTCGAGGACAGGCCGGATCAGCCCCAGCATTTT. This encodes CSALEDRPDQPQHF. This chain links TRBV20-1 with TRBJ1-5; 7 bases align to TRBD1. Trimming removed 5 bases from V and 5 bases from J; junction bases left unmatched: 9. The germline gives CDR1 DFQATT, CDR2 SNEGSKA (reference sequence). The CDR3 has 14 residues.

CDR3 coding DNA: TGTGCCAGCAGCCTCTGGGGACAGGGCGTTAATGAAAAACTGTTTTTT. It translates to CASSLWGQGVNEKLFF. The chain uses TRBV7-2 and TRBJ1-4; 9 nucleotides agree with TRBD1. Trimming cost V 5 bases and J 4 bases; bases outside gene matches: 8. The germline V gene encodes CDR1 SGHTA and CDR2 FQGNSA. This CDR3 has 16 residues.

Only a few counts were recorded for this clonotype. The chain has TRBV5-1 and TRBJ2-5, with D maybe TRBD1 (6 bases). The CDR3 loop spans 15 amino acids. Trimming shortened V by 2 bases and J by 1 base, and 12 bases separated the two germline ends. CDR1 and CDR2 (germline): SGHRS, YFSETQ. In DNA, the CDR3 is TGCGCCAGCAGCTTTATTACAGGGTTCCAAGAGACCCAGTACTTC. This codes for CASSFITGFQETQYF.

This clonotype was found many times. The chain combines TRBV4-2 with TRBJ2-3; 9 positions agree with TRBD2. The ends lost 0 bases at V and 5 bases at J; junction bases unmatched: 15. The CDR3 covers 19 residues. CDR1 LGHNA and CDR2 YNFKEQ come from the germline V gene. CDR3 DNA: TGTGCCAGCAGCCAAGATCGGGGCGGGAGGGCCGTGGTGGTAGATACGCAGTATTTT. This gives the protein CASSQDRGGRAVVVDTQYF.

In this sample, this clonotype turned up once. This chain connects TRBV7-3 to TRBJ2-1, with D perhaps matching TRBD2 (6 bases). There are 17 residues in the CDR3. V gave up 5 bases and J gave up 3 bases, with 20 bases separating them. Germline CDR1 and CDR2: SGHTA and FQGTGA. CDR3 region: CASSPRLVMVGYNEQFF. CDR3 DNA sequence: TGTGCCAGCAGCCCCCGACTAGTGATGGTGGGCTACAATGAGCAGTTCTTC.

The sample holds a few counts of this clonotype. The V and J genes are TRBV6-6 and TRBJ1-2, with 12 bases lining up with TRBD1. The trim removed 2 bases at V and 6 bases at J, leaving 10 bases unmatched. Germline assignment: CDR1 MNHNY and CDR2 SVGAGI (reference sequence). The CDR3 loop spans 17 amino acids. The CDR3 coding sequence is TGTGCCAGCAGTTACCCCAGGGCGGGGGACAGGGGGCATGGCTACACCTTC. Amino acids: CASSYPRAGDRGHGYTF.

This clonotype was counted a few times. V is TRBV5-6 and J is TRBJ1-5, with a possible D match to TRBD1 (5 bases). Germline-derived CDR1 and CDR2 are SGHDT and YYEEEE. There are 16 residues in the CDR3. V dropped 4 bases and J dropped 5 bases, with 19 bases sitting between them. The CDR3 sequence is CASSDRRAGAYQPQHF. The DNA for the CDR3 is TGTGCCAGCAGCGATCGAAGGGCCGGGGCTTATCAGCCCCAGCATTTT.

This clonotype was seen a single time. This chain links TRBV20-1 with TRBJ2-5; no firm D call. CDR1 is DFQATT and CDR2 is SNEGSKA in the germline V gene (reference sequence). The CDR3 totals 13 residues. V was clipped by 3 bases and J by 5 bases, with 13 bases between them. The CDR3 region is CSASEVARETQYF. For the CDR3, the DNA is TGCAGTGCTAGTGAGGTAGCTCGGGAGACCCAGTACTTC.

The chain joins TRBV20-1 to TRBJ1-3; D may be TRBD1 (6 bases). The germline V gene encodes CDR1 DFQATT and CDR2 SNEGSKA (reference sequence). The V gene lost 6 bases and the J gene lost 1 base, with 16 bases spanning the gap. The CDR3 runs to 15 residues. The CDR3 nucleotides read TGCAGTGCAGACTTGGGGGGGACATCTGGAAACACCATATATTTT. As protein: CSADLGGTSGNTIYF.

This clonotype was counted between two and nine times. CDR3 amino acids: CASSLVLGSDYNEQFF. In nucleotides, the CDR3 is TGCGCCAGCAGCTTGGTGCTAGGCAGCGATTACAATGAGCAGTTCTTC. This chain connects TRBV5-1 to TRBJ2-1; D gene unclear. Germline V gives CDR1 SGHRS, CDR2 YFSETQ. The CDR3 is 16 amino acids. Trimming pared 0 bases from V and 4 bases from J, leaving 14 bases between.

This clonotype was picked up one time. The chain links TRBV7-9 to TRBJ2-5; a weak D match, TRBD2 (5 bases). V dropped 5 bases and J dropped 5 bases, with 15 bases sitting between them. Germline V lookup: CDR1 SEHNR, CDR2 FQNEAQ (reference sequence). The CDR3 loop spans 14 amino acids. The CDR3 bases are TGTGCCAGCAGCAAGGGTGAGGGTCGGGAGACCCAGTACTTC. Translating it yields CASSKGEGRETQYF.

CDR3: CSAPSSGYNEQFF. As DNA, the CDR3 is TGCAGTGCTCCCTCTTCGGGATACAATGAGCAGTTCTTC. The gene calls are TRBV20-1 and TRBJ2-1; a possible D gene is TRBD2 (5 bases). Germline V CDR1 and CDR2: DFQATT, SNEGSKA (reference sequence). V was trimmed by 5 bases and J by 4 bases, leaving 12 bases between them. The CDR3 consists of 13 residues.

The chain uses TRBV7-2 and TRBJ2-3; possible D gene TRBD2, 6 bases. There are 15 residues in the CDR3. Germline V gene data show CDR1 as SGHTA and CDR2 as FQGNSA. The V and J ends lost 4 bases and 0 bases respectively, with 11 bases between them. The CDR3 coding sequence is TGTGCCAGCAGCTGGGCGGGACTCAGCACAGATACGCAGTATTTT. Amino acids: CASSWAGLSTDTQYF.

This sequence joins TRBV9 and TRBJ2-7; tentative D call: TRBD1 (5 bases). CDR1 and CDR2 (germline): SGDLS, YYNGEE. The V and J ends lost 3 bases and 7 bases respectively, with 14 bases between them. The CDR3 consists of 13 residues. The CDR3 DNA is TGTGCCAGCAGCGCGACCGAAAGGGGTGAGCAGTACTTC. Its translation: CASSATERGEQYF. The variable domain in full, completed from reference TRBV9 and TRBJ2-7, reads DSGVTQTPKHLITATGQRVTLRCSPRSGDLSVYWYQQSLDQGLQFLIQYYNGEERAKGNILERFSAQQFPDLHSELNLSSLELGDSALYFCASSATERGEQYFGPGTRLTVT.